The clone carrying this T cell receptor (beta chain) was detected many times. Its antigen is unidentified. This entry belongs to a study of neurological immune-mediated disorders. From 15-18 subjects, every sequencing run obtained over 180 million TCR-beta sequences. TCRdb redid the calling of the 5' RACE reads with MiXCR, one entry per CDR3 protein. Here the sample spans approximately 60,000 distinct CDR3 sequences, more than 3.5% being singletons. Study-level findings and limits: The greatest TCR clonal expansion occurred in HTLV-1-associated myelopathy and the least in multiple sclerosis, which fell below healthy controls.

V was trimmed by 3 bases and J by 3 bases, leaving 14 bases between them. This CDR3 contains 15 residues. This sequence originates from a man between 50 and 59 years old with multiple sclerosis. The sample was PBMCs. J is TRBJ2-5 and V is TRBV12-3 or TRBV12-4; D may be TRBD1 or TRBD2 (7 bases each). CDR3 amino acids: CASSLGGGWKETQYF. CDR3 in DNA: TGTGCCAGCAGTTTGGGAGGGGGCTGGAAAGAGACCCAGTACTTC.